These T cell receptor beta chains were read from a single sample in a study of blood T cell repertoires in COVID-19. The table came from immunoSEQ multiplex PCR; TCRdb's copy has only in-frame clones and leaves some out. The sample contains some 300,000 clones, roughly 91% of which appear only once. Source material: PBMCs or T cells enriched from blood (not recorded which). The receptors come from a woman in her 30s who had recovered from COVID-19. The CDR3 runs from the conserved cysteine through the conserved F or W. A D gene is named only where the DNA matches it firmly. Not every row has a clone size; where given, it reads once, few, many or a size class.

abundance | j_gene | v_gene | d_gene | CDR3nt | CDR3aa
. | TRBJ1-2 | TRBV7-6 | . | TGTGCCAGCAGCCAGGACACAGACTATGGCTACACCTTC | CASSQDTDYGYTF
. | TRBJ1-2 | TRBV10-1 | . | TGCGCCAGCAGTGCCCCAAGACAGAAGAGAAACTATGGCTACACCTTC | CASSAPRQKRNYGYTF
. | TRBJ2-7 | TRBV7-6 | . | TGTGCCAGCAGCTTAGCGCAGGGGTTTTACGAGCAGTACTTC | CASSLAQGFYEQYF
. | TRBJ2-3 | TRBV29-1 | . | TGCAGCGTTGAACAGCGGGCCACAGATACGCAGTATTTT | CSVEQRATDTQYF
. | TRBJ2-1 | TRBV28 | TRBD2 | TGTGCCAGCAGTTCCCCTAGCGGGGCTAGGAATGAGCAGTTCTTC | CASSSPSGARNEQFF
. | TRBJ2-4 | TRBV7-2 | TRBD1 | TGTGCCAGCAGCTTCGCCGGGACAGGGCTAGACATTCAGTACTTC | CASSFAGTGLDIQYF
. | TRBJ2-2 | TRBV5-1 | TRBD2 | TGCGCCAGCAGCGCAACTAGCGGGAGTGTCGGGGAGCTGTTTTTT | CASSATSGSVGELFF
. | TRBJ1-1 | TRBV6-2/TRBV6-3 | TRBD1 | TGTGCCAGCAGTGAGGGGGCGCTGATTGAAGCTTTCTTT | CASSEGALIEAFF
. | TRBJ1-5 | TRBV19 | . | TGTGCCAGTAATCCTGACAGGTATAGCAATCAGCCCCAGCATTTT | CASNPDRYSNQPQHF
. | TRBJ1-2 | TRBV18 | . | TGTGCCAGCTCACCGTCGGATGGGGCTGGCGGCTACACCTTC | CASSPSDGAGGYTF
. | TRBJ2-5 | TRBV10-1 | TRBD2 | TGCGCCAGCACCCCGGGACTAGCTGAAACCAGGGGGGAGACCCAGTACTTC | CASTPGLAETRGETQYF
. | TRBJ2-1 | TRBV10-3 | TRBD1 | TGTGCCATCAGTGCCTCCGGGACAGCAACCTACAATGAGCAGTTCTTC | CAISASGTATYNEQFF
. | TRBJ1-1 | TRBV6-5 | . | TGTGCCAGCAGTTACGGCCAGGGTTGGGCTTTCTTT | CASSYGQGWAFF
. | TRBJ2-7 | TRBV19 | TRBD1 | TGTGCCAGTAGTCCTGACAGGGGGCGCGCCGAGCAGTACTTC | CASSPDRGRAEQYF
. | TRBJ2-4 | TRBV20-1 | . | TGCAGTGCTAGTGTGCTGACCGGGAACATTCAGTACTTC | CSASVLTGNIQYF
. | TRBJ2-7 | TRBV3-1/TRBV3-2 | TRBD1 | TGTGCCAGCAGCCAGATGACAGGGGGTAACGAGCAGTACTTC | CASSQMTGGNEQYF
. | TRBJ1-1 | TRBV19 | . | TGTGCCAGTAGGACAGAACTTAGGAACACTGAAGCTTTCTTT | CASRTELRNTEAFF
. | TRBJ2-7 | TRBV2 | . | TGTGCCACCACAGGAGCCTACGAGCAGTACTTC | CATTGAYEQYF
few | TRBJ1-5 | TRBV28 | TRBD1 | TGTGCCAGCAGGACGACAGGGGGACATATGCCCCAGCATTTT | CASRTTGGHMPQHF
. | TRBJ2-5 | TRBV28 | . | TGTGCCAGCAGCCCCCTAGCGTTCCAAGAGACCCAGTACTTC | CASSPLAFQETQYF
once | TRBJ2-1 | TRBV6-1 | . | TGTGCCAGCAGTGACGCCGGCAGGGGCCTTCCTCATGAGCAGTTCTTC | CASSDAGRGLPHEQFF
. | TRBJ2-7 | TRBV5-1 | TRBD2 | TGCGCCAGCAGCTTGGGTCCTAGCGGGAGGGACACCGGCTACGAGCAGTACTTC | CASSLGPSGRDTGYEQYF
. | TRBJ2-7 | TRBV2 | TRBD2 | TGTGCCAGCGGGACTAGCGGGAGGATTACCTACGAGCAGTACTTC | CASGTSGRITYEQYF
. | TRBJ2-1 | TRBV10-1 | TRBD2 | TGCGCCAGCGGGAGCGGGAGAGGCAATGAGCAGTTCTTC | CASGSGRGNEQFF
. | TRBJ2-7 | TRBV5-4 | TRBD2 | TGTGCCAGCAGTATAGGCGGGAGTGCCCCCTACGAGCAGTACTTC | CASSIGGSAPYEQYF
. | TRBJ2-7 | TRBV7-9 | . | TGTGCCGCAGGACAGGAGGGGTACGAGCAGTACTTC | CAAGQEGYEQYF